These T cell receptor beta chains were read from a single sample in a study of beta chain features in type 1 diabetes. The data were produced by immunoSEQ multiplex PCR, yet TCRdb's version contains in-frame clones alone and is incomplete. Among around 180,000 clones listed, about 7.8% were seen once. Input material: central memory CD4+ T cells from blood. The receptor source for this set is a woman in her 40s with type 1 diabetes. CDR3s include the opening cysteine and the closing phenylalanine or tryptophan. The D gene is left open where the match is weak. Clone size appears in some rows only: once, few, many, or a class for an expanded clone.

clone_size d_call j_call v_call cdr3_nt cdr3_aa
- - TRBJ2-7 TRBV2 TGTGCCAGCAGTGAAACCAGGGGCGGCGAGCAGTACTTC CASSETRGGEQYF
- TRBD2 TRBJ2-1 TRBV4-2 TGTGCCAGCAGCCAATTTCCGGGACTAGCGGGGATTGAGCAGTTCTTC CASSQFPGLAGIEQFF
- - TRBJ1-6 TRBV14 TGTGCCAGCAGCCAAGAAGGGCGGGCACCCCTCCACTTT CASSQEGRAPLHF
few TRBD1 TRBJ1-4 TRBV19 TGTGCCAGTAGTACCAAGGGGACAGGAGCAACTAATGAAAAACTGTTTTTT CASSTKGTGATNEKLFF
few - TRBJ1-1 TRBV7-9 TGTGCCAGCAGCCTTTTGACAGATACTGAAGCTTTCTTT CASSLLTDTEAFF
many TRBD1 TRBJ1-5 TRBV29-1 TGCAGCGCCACACAGGGGGATAGCAATCAGCCCCAGCATTTT CSATQGDSNQPQHF
- - TRBJ1-1 TRBV7-2 TGTGCCAGCAGCTTAGACCCCGGGGGGGACACTGAAGCTTTCTTT CASSLDPGGDTEAFF
few TRBD2 TRBJ2-7 TRBV5-1 TGCGCCAGCAGCTTGACAAGTCGCGGGGGGTCTTCCTACGAGCAGTACTTC CASSLTSRGGSSYEQYF
few TRBD2 TRBJ2-1 TRBV9 TGTGCCAGCAGCGTAGGACTAGCGGGGTACAATGAGCAGTTCTTC CASSVGLAGYNEQFF
few TRBD1 TRBJ1-2 TRBV14 TGTGCCAGCAGCCGTATCCTGGGGACAGGGGACGGCTACACCTTC CASSRILGTGDGYTF
few - TRBJ1-1 TRBV18 TGTGCCAGCTCACCACCGGGGCTCACAGGGAACACTGAAGCTTTCTTT CASSPPGLTGNTEAFF
- TRBD1 TRBJ2-3 TRBV19 TGTGCCAGTGCGGGACAGGGGGATGGAGATACGCAGTATTTT CASAGQGDGDTQYF
many - TRBJ2-7 TRBV7-2 TGTGCCAGCAAGGAGGTGGGGAGCTCCTACGAGCAGTACTTC CASKEVGSSYEQYF
- - TRBJ2-7 TRBV7-3 TGTGCCAGCAGCTTTCAACAGGTGGAACACTACGAGCAGTACTTC CASSFQQVEHYEQYF
few - TRBJ2-5 TRBV5-8 TGTGCCAGCAGCTTGGGGGGACTCCAGGCAGGGACCCAGTACTTC CASSLGGLQAGTQYF
- TRBD1 TRBJ2-1 TRBV7-3 TGTGCCAGCAGCTGGGACAGGGGAGAGTACAATGAGCAGTTCTTC CASSWDRGEYNEQFF
- - TRBJ1-5 TRBV27 TGTGCCAGCAGTTTACTACCCGATCAGCCCCAGCATTTT CASSLLPDQPQHF
- TRBD1 TRBJ1-4 TRBV30 TGTGCAATCAGGGGGAAGGGGAGTATTGAAAAACTGTTTTTT CAIRGKGSIEKLFF
- - TRBJ1-2 TRBV15 TGTGCCACCAGCAGCCCCTGGGAGGGTGGCTACACCTTC CATSSPWEGGYTF
- TRBD2 TRBJ2-5 TRBV5-6 TGTGCCAGCAGCTGGAAGGAAGCGGGAGTCCGTGAGACCCAGTACTTC CASSWKEAGVRETQYF
- - TRBJ1-6 TRBV4-3 TGCGCCAGCAGCGTGCGGACAGCCCTAGGGTCACCCCTCCACTTT CASSVRTALGSPLHF
- - TRBJ2-2 TRBV11-2 TGTGCCAGCAGCTTAGATCGGGTCACCGGGGAGCTGTTTTTT CASSLDRVTGELFF
few TRBD1 TRBJ1-2 TRBV27 TGTGCCAGCAGAGCGGACAGGGACTATGGCTACACCTTC CASRADRDYGYTF
many - TRBJ2-1 TRBV29-1 TGCAGCGTTGAAGTGGAGGAATCCTACAATGAGCAGTTCTTC CSVEVEESYNEQFF
few TRBD2 TRBJ2-1 TRBV5-8 TGTGCCAGCAGCTCGGGACTAGCGGGCCTCTACAATGAGCAGTTCTTC CASSSGLAGLYNEQFF
few TRBD1 TRBJ2-1 TRBV15 TGTGCCACCAGGGGACAGGTGGCGGGCAATGAGCAGTTCTTC CATRGQVAGNEQFF
few - TRBJ2-1 TRBV15 TGTGCCACCAGTCTCTTAGATCCCAATGAGCAGTTCTTC CATSLLDPNEQFF
few - TRBJ2-6 TRBV10-3 TGTGCCATCAGTGTACCCCCAAAACAGGAGTACTCTGGGGCCAACGTCCTGACTTTC CAISVPPKQEYSGANVLTF
few - TRBJ1-5 TRBV27 TGTGCCAGCAGTTCGATAGGCCCTAGGTTGAGCAATCAGCCCCAGCATTTT CASSSIGPRLSNQPQHF
- - TRBJ2-3 TRBV6-5 TGTGCCAGCAGTTACTCGAGGGGGATCACAGATACGCAGTATTTT CASSYSRGITDTQYF
many - TRBJ1-2 TRBV30 TGTGCCTGGAGTCACCAGGGCTATGGCTACACCTTC CAWSHQGYGYTF
few TRBD1 TRBJ1-2 TRBV4-3 TGCGCCAGCAGCCAGATAAATACAGGGGGTATTAACTATGGCTACACCTTC CASSQINTGGINYGYTF
- - TRBJ1-1 TRBV19 TGTGCCAGTAGTCAAGGGGGACGGACTGAAGCTTTCTTT CASSQGGRTEAFF
few TRBD1 TRBJ1-3 TRBV30 TGTGCCTGGAGATCAGGGGGCTCTGGAAACACCATATATTTT CAWRSGGSGNTIYF
- - TRBJ1-4 TRBV15 TGTGCCACCAGCAGAGACCCGACAGGCCATAATGAAAAACTGTTTTTT CATSRDPTGHNEKLFF
- TRBD1 TRBJ1-5 TRBV19 TGTGCCAGTAGTACCCAGCCCGGGACAGAACAGCCCCAGCATTTT CASSTQPGTEQPQHF
few - TRBJ1-2 TRBV14 TGTGCCAGCAGCCAAGAAATCGGCGGCAGCCTCTATGGCTACACCTTC CASSQEIGGSLYGYTF
few - TRBJ1-1 TRBV29-1 TGCAGCGGCCCGGGAGGGGCCGGAGAAGCTTTCTTT CSGPGGAGEAFF
- - TRBJ2-7 TRBV11-1 TGTGCCAGCACATGGACAGCGAGCTCCTACGAGCAGTACTTC CASTWTASSYEQYF
- TRBD1 TRBJ1-1 TRBV7-2 TGTGCCAGCAGCCCACAGGGGGCCCCTGTTGGGACTGAAGCTTTCTTT CASSPQGAPVGTEAFF
- - TRBJ2-5 TRBV5-4 TGTGCCAGCAGCCCGGACGGGGAAGAGACCCAGTACTTC CASSPDGEETQYF
- TRBD1 TRBJ1-2 TRBV13 TGTGCCAGCAGCTCCCACTCAGGGGGGCCCTATGGCTACACCTTC CASSSHSGGPYGYTF
few - TRBJ2-1 TRBV5-1 TGCGCCAGCAGCTTGGCCGCGGTTAGCTCCTACAATGAGCAGTTCTTC CASSLAAVSSYNEQFF
few TRBD1 TRBJ1-2 TRBV29-1 TGCAGCGTTGGGGCTCCTCCGGGACAGGGGAACTATGGCTACACCTTC CSVGAPPGQGNYGYTF
few TRBD1 TRBJ1-2 TRBV4-1 TGCGCCAGCAGCCAAGATAACAGGGGGTATGGCTACACCTTC CASSQDNRGYGYTF
- - TRBJ2-3 TRBV4-1 TGCGCCAGCGCCCGAGACAGCTTAGATACGCAGTATTTT CASARDSLDTQYF
- - TRBJ2-1 TRBV6-5 TGTGCCAGCAGTTACTCGGGCCGCCTCTACAATGAGCAGTTCTTC CASSYSGRLYNEQFF
many - TRBJ2-5 TRBV4-3 TGCGCCAGCAGCCAAGCCGGGATCCAAGAGACCCAGTACTTC CASSQAGIQETQYF
few - TRBJ1-2 TRBV5-1 TGCGCCAGCAGTTATAGCCGGGATGGCTACACCTTC CASSYSRDGYTF
few - TRBJ2-5 TRBV6-1 TGTGCCAGCAGTGAAGCGGACAGTGGGGAGACCCAGTACTTC CASSEADSGETQYF
few TRBD1 TRBJ2-5 TRBV5-1 TGCGCCAGCAACTACAGGGGGACGGAGACCCAGTACTTC CASNYRGTETQYF
- - TRBJ1-5 TRBV9 TGTGCCAGCAGCGTAGACGACAGATATCAGCCCCAGCATTTT CASSVDDRYQPQHF
- - TRBJ2-5 TRBV28 TGTGCCAGCAGTTTAGGGCAGTCAAAAGAGACCCAGTACTTC CASSLGQSKETQYF